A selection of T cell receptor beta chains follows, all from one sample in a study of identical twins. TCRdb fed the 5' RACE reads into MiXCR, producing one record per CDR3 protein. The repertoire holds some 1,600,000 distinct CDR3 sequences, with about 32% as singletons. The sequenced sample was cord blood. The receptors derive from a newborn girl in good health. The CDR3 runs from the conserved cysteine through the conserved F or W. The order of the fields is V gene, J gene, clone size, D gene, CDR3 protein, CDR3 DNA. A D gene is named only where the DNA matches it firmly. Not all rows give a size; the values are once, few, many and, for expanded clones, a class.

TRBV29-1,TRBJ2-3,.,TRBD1,CSVGDRGNTDTQYF,TGCAGCGTCGGGGACAGGGGAAACACAGATACGCAGTATTTT
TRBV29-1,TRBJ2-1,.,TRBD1,CGVDRGGYNEQFF,TGCGGCGTGGACAGGGGGGGGTACAATGAGCAGTTCTTC
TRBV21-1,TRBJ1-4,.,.,CASSKESSLEKLFF,TGTGCCAGCAGCAAAGAAAGTAGTCTGGAAAAACTGTTTTTT
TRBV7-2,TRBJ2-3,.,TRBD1,CASSLYEGQGYF,TGTGCCAGCAGCTTATATGAAGGACAGGGGTATTTT
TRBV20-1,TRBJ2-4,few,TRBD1,CSARLTGFGNIQYF,TGCAGTGCTAGACTGACAGGGTTTGGGAACATTCAGTACTTC
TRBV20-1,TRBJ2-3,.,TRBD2,CSARLAGRTGTQYF,TGCAGTGCCAGACTAGCGGGGAGGACAGGTACGCAGTATTTT
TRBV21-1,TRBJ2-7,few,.,CASSKGNGPIYNEQYF,TGTGCCAGCAGCAAAGGGAACGGGCCCATTTACAATGAGCAGTACTTC
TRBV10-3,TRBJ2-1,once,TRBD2,CAISALAGGTHNEQFF,TGTGCCATCAGTGCCCTAGCGGGAGGGACGCACAATGAGCAGTTCTTC
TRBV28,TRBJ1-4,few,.,CASWGYEKLFF,TGTGCCAGCTGGGGGTATGAAAAACTGTTTTTT
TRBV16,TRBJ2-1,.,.,CASSQWGGTYNEQFF,TGTGCCAGCAGCCAATGGGGCGGGACCTACAATGAGCAGTTCTTC
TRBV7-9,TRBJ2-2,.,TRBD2,CASSLALRLAGVSGELFF,TGTGCCAGCAGCTTAGCATTGCGGCTAGCGGGAGTGTCCGGGGAGCTGTTTTTT
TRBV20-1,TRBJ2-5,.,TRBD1,CSARSRGRWETQYF,TGCAGTGCTAGGAGCAGGGGGCGTTGGGAGACCCAGTACTTC
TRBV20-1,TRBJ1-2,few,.,CSAGDIYGYTF,TGCAGTGCCGGGGACATCTATGGCTACACCTTC
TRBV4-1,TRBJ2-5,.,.,CASSQVTYRETQYF,TGCGCCAGCAGCCAAGTGACGTACAGGGAGACCCAGTACTTC